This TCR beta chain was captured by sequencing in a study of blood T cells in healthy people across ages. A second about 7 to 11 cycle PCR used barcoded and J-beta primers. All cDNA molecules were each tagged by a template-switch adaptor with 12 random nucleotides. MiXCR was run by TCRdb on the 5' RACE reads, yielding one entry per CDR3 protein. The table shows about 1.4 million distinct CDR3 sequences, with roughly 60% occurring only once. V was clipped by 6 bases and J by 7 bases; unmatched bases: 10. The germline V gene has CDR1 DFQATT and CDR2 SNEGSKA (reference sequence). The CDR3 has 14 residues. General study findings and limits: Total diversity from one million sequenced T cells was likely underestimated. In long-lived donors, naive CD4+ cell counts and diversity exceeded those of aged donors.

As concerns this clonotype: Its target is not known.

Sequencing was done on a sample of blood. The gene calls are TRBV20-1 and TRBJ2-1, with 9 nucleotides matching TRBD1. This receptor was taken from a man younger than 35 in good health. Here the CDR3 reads CSASPGTGLNEQFF. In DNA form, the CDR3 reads TGCAGTGCAAGTCCCGGGACAGGGCTTAATGAGCAGTTCTTC.